Detailed here is one T cell receptor (beta chain). Clones were sequenced by immunoSEQ multiplex PCR, and TCRdb holds only the in-frame ones, with some missing. The data contain 60,000 to 95,000 clones, about nine tenths of them seen just once; the ten biggest clones take up approximately 9.8%. This CDR3 region has 17 residues. Germline V gives CDR1 SGHNT, CDR2 YYREEE (reference sequence). V lost 4 bases and J lost 2; bases outside the gene matches: 9. The record originates from a study of control samples from healthy donors and cancer patients. The source of this sequence is a woman in her forties or fifties with colorectal cancer. The genes are TRBV5-4 and TRBJ1-4, with TRBD1 matching over 9 bases. Specimen: PBMCs. This CDR3 reads CASSPQTGGRTNEKLFF. CDR3 coding DNA: TGTGCCAGCAGCCCACAGACAGGGGGGAGGACTAATGAAAAACTGTTTTTT.